The 7 T cell receptor beta chains below were found in one sample sequenced in a study of cytomegalovirus exposure and HLA in healthy donors listed by TCRdb under 2017. Receptor libraries were prepared by the immunoSEQ multiplex PCR assay. The table comes from immuneACCESS by way of TCRdb, which keeps in-frame sequences with V and J called. Part of the clones is missing from these tables; in studies checked, under half for an unresolved V gene and the rest for unknown reasons. The sample table records tens of thousands of clones; around 89% of these occur just once. 1% to 1.5% of the sample belongs to the ten largest clones. Sequencing was done on a sample of PBMCs. These receptors were obtained from a woman under 30 in good health and CMV-seronegative.

The rearrangement uses TRBV25-1 and TRBJ2-1, with 9 bases identical to TRBD1. Germline assignment: CDR1 MGHDK and CDR2 SYGVNS. V dropped 3 bases and J dropped 0; count of bases not matched to a gene: 6. The CDR3 runs to 17 residues. CDR3 sequence reads: CASSEKGQGNSYNEQFF. The CDR3 nucleotides are TGTGCCAGCAGTGAGAAGGGACAGGGAAACTCCTACAATGAGCAGTTCTTC.

The rearrangement links TRBV5-1 to TRBJ1-2; weak D call: TRBD1 (6 bases). V lost 0 bases, J lost 8 bases, and 11 bases lay in between. The V gene's germline CDR1 is SGHRS and CDR2 YFSETQ. The CDR3 extends over 13 amino acids. CDR3 amino acids: CASSLGGGGGYTF. The CDR3 coding sequence is TGCGCCAGCAGCTTGGGAGGGGGTGGCGGCTACACCTTC.

The chain joins TRBV27 to TRBJ2-7; the match to TRBD1 covers 7 bases. Germline CDR1 and CDR2: MNHEY and SMNVEV (reference sequence). This CDR3 is 15 amino acids long. The junction had 11 bases not matched to a gene; V was cut back by 4 bases and J by 5 bases. CDR3 in DNA: TGTGCCAGCAGTTCAAGGGGGCTGGTCGGGGACGAGCAGTACTTC. It yields the protein CASSSRGLVGDEQYF.

The chain couples TRBV2 to TRBJ2-7, with TRBD1 matching over 9 bases. Germline CDR1 is SNHLY and CDR2 is FYNNEI. This CDR3 is 16 amino acids long. V dropped 6 bases and J dropped 3; count of bases not matched to a gene: 12. The CDR3 DNA follows: TGTGCCAGCAGGGAAAAATCCGGGACAGGGCACTACGAGCAGTACTTC. Residues: CASREKSGTGHYEQYF.

The chain couples TRBV15 to TRBJ1-3; no firm D call. There are 16 residues in the CDR3. V lost 0 bases to trimming and J lost 0 bases, with 9 bases between them. Germline lookup yields CDR1 LNHNV and CDR2 YYDKDF (reference sequence). As DNA, the CDR3 is TGTGCCACCAGCAGAGATAGAGGTGGCTCTGGAAACACCATATATTTT. It is translated as CATSRDRGGSGNTIYF.

This sequence joins TRBV28 and TRBJ1-1; 9 positions agree with TRBD1. V trimming: 3 bases; J trimming: 4 bases; junction bases outside the gene matches: 0. The CDR3 is made up of 13 amino acids. Germline V CDR1 and CDR2: MDHEN, SYDVKM. The CDR3 loop is CASSLGQGTEAFF. The CDR3 DNA sequence: TGTGCCAGCAGTTTGGGACAGGGCACTGAAGCTTTCTTT. Looking up the rest from reference TRBV28 and TRBJ1-1 gives the full variable domain: DVKVTQSSRYLVKRTGEKVFLECVQDMDHENMFWYRQDPGLGLRLIYFSYDVKMKEKGDIPEGYSVSREKKERFSLILESASTNQTSMYLCASSLGQGTEAFFGQGTRLTVV.

Details on this clone: At one end, the junction sequence differs from germline, possibly due to a read error. The rearrangement joins TRBV5-4 to TRBJ2-1, with 13 bases lining up with TRBD2. Germline CDR1 and CDR2: SGHNT and YYREEE (reference sequence). The CDR3 contains 15 residues. As DNA, the CDR3 is TGTGCCAGCAGCCCCGGACTAGCGGGGGACAAAGAGCAGTTCTTC. Protein product: CASSPGLAGDKEQFF.